Listed below are T cell receptor beta chains from one sample, sequenced in a study of blood T cells in healthy people across ages. TCRdb reanalysed the 5' RACE reads using MiXCR and keeps one entry per CDR3 protein. Among 650,000 to 1,000,000 distinct CDR3 sequences, 30% to 45% were seen once, and the ten largest hold around 13%. The sample was blood. These receptors all stem from a man aged 18 to 29 in good health. The CDR3 runs from the conserved cysteine through the conserved F or W. Each record gives: D gene, V gene, J gene, clone size, CDR3 protein, CDR3 DNA. D genes are given only for firm matches. Clone size is stated in some rows and not others, as once, few, many or a class when expanded.

>NA|TRBV18|TRBJ2-1|many
CASSTINEQFF
TGTGCCAGCTCGACAATCAATGAGCAGTTCTTC
>NA|TRBV9|TRBJ2-2|NA
CASSVERSRSSTGELFF
TGTGCCAGCAGCGTAGAAAGGAGCAGGTCGAGCACCGGGGAGCTGTTTTTT
>NA|TRBV20-1|TRBJ2-7|many
CSAARVGGSYEQYF
TGCAGTGCTGCAAGAGTTGGAGGGTCCTACGAGCAGTACTTC
>NA|TRBV29-1|TRBJ1-4|NA
CSVGTRSEKLFF
TGCAGCGTTGGAACCCGTAGCGAAAAACTGTTTTTT
>TRBD1|TRBV28|TRBJ2-1|few
CASSLFGTGAGNEQFF
TGTGCCAGCAGCCTCTTCGGGACAGGGGCAGGAAATGAGCAGTTCTTC
>TRBD2|TRBV10-3|TRBJ2-1|NA
CAISESGSLAGGYNEQFF
TGTGCCATCAGTGAGTCAGGGTCACTAGCGGGGGGCTACAATGAGCAGTTCTTC
>NA|TRBV7-7|TRBJ2-7|NA
CASSRTGYGAQYF
TGTGCTAGCAGCCGGACTGGTTACGGGGCCCAGTACTTC
>TRBD2|TRBV12-3/TRBV12-4|TRBJ2-3|NA
CASNPGTSGTDTQYF
TGTGCCAGCAATCCCGGGACTAGTGGCACAGATACGCAGTATTTT
>NA|TRBV5-1|TRBJ1-5|few
CASSLVNMSLCNQPQHF
TGCGCCAGCAGCTTGGTCAATATGAGCCTCTGCAATCAGCCCCAGCATTTT
>NA|TRBV13|TRBJ2-7|NA
CASSSGQSSYEQYF
TGTGCCAGCAGCTCAGGACAGAGCTCCTACGAGCAGTACTTC
>NA|TRBV5-1|TRBJ2-3|NA
CASSAYGGGSTDTQYF
TGCGCCAGCAGCGCCTACGGAGGGGGCAGCACAGATACGCAGTATTTT
>NA|TRBV3-1|TRBJ2-1|many
CASSQGRIWPRNEQFF
TGTGCCAGCAGCCAAGGTCGGATCTGGCCCCGCAATGAGCAGTTCTTC
>TRBD1|TRBV7-9|TRBJ2-4|once
CASNLEHRDRLAKNIQYF
TGTGCCAGCAACTTAGAGCACCGGGACAGACTAGCCAAAAACATTCAGTACTTC
>NA|TRBV15|TRBJ2-2|NA
CATRATATGELFF
TGTGCCACCAGAGCCACAGCCACCGGGGAGCTGTTTTTT
>NA|TRBV10-3|TRBJ1-2|NA
CAIGPTGSDGYTF
TGTGCCATCGGTCCAACAGGGTCTGATGGCTACACCTTC
>NA|TRBV27|TRBJ2-5|many
CASSWMREETQYF
TGTGCCAGCAGTTGGATGAGGGAAGAGACCCAGTACTTC
>NA|TRBV15|TRBJ2-3|NA
CATSRDSSDTQYF
TGTGCCACCAGCAGAGATTCGTCCGATACGCAGTATTTT
>NA|TRBV20-1|TRBJ1-1|few
CSARLGPERTEAFF
TGCAGTGCCCGCCTGGGACCTGAACGCACTGAAGCTTTCTTT
>NA|TRBV7-9|TRBJ1-4|NA
CASSWASTNEKLFF
TGTGCCAGCAGCTGGGCATCAACTAATGAAAAACTGTTTTTT
>NA|TRBV15|TRBJ1-5|NA
CATSRDRQGNQPQHF
TGTGCCACCAGCAGAGATCGACAGGGCAATCAGCCCCAGCATTTT
>NA|TRBV19|TRBJ1-5|few
CASSIGNSNQPQHF
TGTGCCAGTAGTATTGGAAATAGCAATCAGCCCCAGCATTTT
>NA|TRBV5-1|TRBJ2-6|NA
CASRTGASVLTF
TGCGCCAGCAGGACTGGGGCCAGCGTCCTGACTTTC
>NA|TRBV27|TRBJ2-7|few
CASRPNSYEQYF
TGTGCCAGCAGACCAAACTCCTACGAGCAGTACTTC
>NA|TRBV7-2|TRBJ1-1|once
CAGSPRNGPLNTEAFF
TGTGCCGGCAGCCCCAGGAACGGCCCATTGAACACTGAAGCTTTCTTT
>NA|TRBV6-1|TRBJ1-5|few
CASTDRGRTQPQHF
TGTGCCAGCACCGACCGGGGTCGGACTCAGCCCCAGCATTTT
>NA|TRBV20-1|TRBJ1-2|NA
CSASSGGLEVTF
TGCAGTGCTAGCTCGGGGGGCCTCGAGGTCACCTTC
>NA|TRBV18|TRBJ2-3|NA
CASSPLGGARTDTQYF
TGTGCCAGCTCACCTCTGGGCGGGGCTCGCACAGATACGCAGTATTTT
>NA|TRBV14|TRBJ2-1|NA
CASSQNFSVGRERNEQFF
TGTGCCAGCAGCCAAAATTTTTCTGTGGGCAGGGAAAGGAATGAGCAGTTCTTC
>NA|TRBV20-1|TRBJ1-2|NA
CSARLRQNYGYTF
TGCAGTGCTCGACTACGACAGAACTATGGCTACACCTTC
>NA|TRBV7-2|TRBJ1-1|few
CASSLVSEAFF
TGTGCCAGCAGCTTAGTTTCTGAAGCTTTCTTT
>TRBD1|TRBV4-2|TRBJ2-1|many
CASSQRDRGEVYNEQFF
TGTGCCAGCAGCCAGAGGGACAGGGGAGAGGTCTACAATGAGCAGTTCTTC
>NA|TRBV20-1|TRBJ1-1|NA
CSARKAENTEAFF
TGCAGTGCTAGAAAGGCAGAGAACACTGAAGCTTTCTTT
>TRBD2|TRBV4-3|TRBJ2-4|few
CASSQDPASAGLGNIQYF
TGCGCCAGCAGCCAAGATCCTGCCTCGGCGGGACTAGGCAACATTCAGTACTTC
>TRBD1|TRBV4-3|TRBJ1-4|NA
CASSQDGTGGKKLFF
TGCGCCAGCAGCCAAGACGGGACAGGGGGAAAAAAACTGTTTTTT
>NA|TRBV4-3|TRBJ1-1|NA
CASSHDRGTPGTEAFF
TGCGCCAGCAGCCATGATCGGGGGACCCCGGGTACTGAAGCTTTCTTT
>TRBD1|TRBV20-1|TRBJ1-2|NA
CSVLQGFYGYTF
TGCAGTGTTCTACAGGGGTTTTATGGCTACACCTTC
>TRBD2|TRBV5-1|TRBJ2-1|NA
CASSSTGTSRGEQFF
TGCGCCAGCAGCTCAACCGGGACTAGTCGGGGTGAGCAGTTCTTC
>NA|TRBV12-3/TRBV12-4|TRBJ2-3|many
CASSYRGRSTDTQYF
TGTGCCAGCAGTTATCGGGGCCGTAGCACAGATACGCAGTATTTT
>NA|TRBV12-3/TRBV12-4|TRBJ2-5|many
CASSWDGYQETQYF
TGTGCCAGCAGTTGGGACGGGTACCAAGAGACCCAGTACTTC
>NA|TRBV12-3/TRBV12-4|TRBJ1-4|NA
CASSVRQDNEKLFF
TGTGCCAGCAGTGTGCGGCAGGATAATGAAAAACTGTTTTTT
>TRBD1|TRBV15|TRBJ2-7|few
CATSSWDRGTYEQYF
TGTGCCACCAGCAGCTGGGACAGGGGTACCTACGAGCAGTACTTC
>TRBD1|TRBV12-3/TRBV12-4|TRBJ2-3|NA
CASSLGQGALDTQYF
TGTGCCAGCAGTTTAGGCCAGGGGGCGTTAGATACGCAGTATTTT